One and the same sample provided the 7 T cell receptor beta chains below, sequenced in a study of beta chain features in type 1 diabetes. Investigators reverse transcribed all isolated RNA, so they sequenced expressed TCRB transcripts. Sequenced by immunoSEQ multiplex PCR; TCRdb stores in-frame clones only, minus some. The sample contains under 900,000 clones, roughly 16% of which appear only once. Sequenced sample: naive CD4+ T cells from blood. The origin of the receptors is a woman aged 18-29 years in good health.

This clone was seen more than once but under ten times. This rearrangement joins TRBV7-9 to TRBJ1-1; no clear D gene. Trimming took 1 base from V and 10 from J, leaving 13 bases between them. Germline assignment: CDR1 SEHNR and CDR2 FQNEAQ (reference sequence). This CDR3 is 13 amino acids long. CDR3 DNA sequence: TGTGCCAGCAGCTTAGAGGAGAGAACCTCAGCTTTCTTT. Its protein product is CASSLEERTSAFF.

The rearrangement joins TRBV6-6 to TRBJ1-5; the D gene is possibly TRBD1 (5 bases). V lost 7 bases, J lost 2 bases, and 18 bases lay in between. The CDR3 totals 16 residues. Germline V gene data show CDR1 as MNHNY and CDR2 as SVGAGI (reference sequence). CDR3 residues: CASTLGGEIGNQPQHF. Written as DNA, the CDR3 is TGTGCCAGCACCCTCGGGGGGGAAATCGGCAATCAGCCCCAGCATTTT.

A few counts support this clone. The sample has other DNA sequences that encode this CDR3 too. CDR3 sequence: CASSFRGAEAFF. In DNA, the CDR3 is TGTGCCAGCAGCTTCCGCGGTGCTGAAGCTTTCTTT. The chain links TRBV11-1 to TRBJ1-1; D not certain. V lost 3 bases to trimming and J lost 6 bases, with 8 bases between them. CDR1 and CDR2 (germline): SGHAT, FQDESV (reference sequence). CDR3 length: 12 residues. Using reference TRBV11-1 and TRBJ1-1 for the parts outside the CDR3, the full variable domain is EAEVAQSPRYKITEKSQAVAFWCDPISGHATLYWYRQILGQGPELLVQFQDESVVDDSQLPKDRFSAERLKGVDSTLKIQPAELGDSAMYLCASSFRGAEAFFGQGTRLTVV.

In this sample, this clone turned up a few times. The DNA for the CDR3 is TGCAGCGCTTCCAGCAGGGTTAGCGAGCAGTACTTC. Translating it yields CSASSRVSEQYF. V gene TRBV29-1 combines with J gene TRBJ2-5; D is possibly TRBD1 (5 bases). The J call may be faulty, since TRBJ2-7 better matches the DNA end. The CDR3 runs 12 residues. Germline loops: CDR1 SQVTM, CDR2 ANQGSEA.

The chain recombines TRBV4-3 with TRBJ2-7; 8 bases fit TRBD2. In germline, CDR1 is LGHNA, CDR2 YSLEER. V lost 2 bases and J lost 0; bases outside the gene matches: 3. The CDR3 loop spans 15 amino acids. CDR3 region: CASSQRREASYEQYF. The CDR3 DNA follows: TGCGCCAGCAGCCAACGGCGGGAGGCCTCCTACGAGCAGTACTTC.

The gene calls are TRBV27 and TRBJ2-7; 10 bases are a match to TRBD2. Looked up from germline, CDR1 is MNHEY and CDR2 is SMNVEV (reference sequence). The J segment lost 4 bases and the V segment lost 2 bases, leaving 2 bases of the junction unmatched. This CDR3 spans 14 amino acids. The CDR3 DNA reads TGTGCCAGCAGTTTAGAGCGGGAGGGGTACGAGCAGTACTTC. Its protein product is CASSLEREGYEQYF.

About this clone: Compared with germline, one end of the junction differs, possibly owing to a read error. V and J are TRBV7-7 and TRBJ2-2; D is unclear. There are 15 residues in the CDR3. Germline CDR1 and CDR2: SSHAT and FNYEAQ (reference sequence). CDR3 coding DNA: TGTGCTAGCAGCTTAGTTGGCGTGGGCACCGGGGAGCTGTTTTTT. Translation: CASSLVGVGTGELFF.